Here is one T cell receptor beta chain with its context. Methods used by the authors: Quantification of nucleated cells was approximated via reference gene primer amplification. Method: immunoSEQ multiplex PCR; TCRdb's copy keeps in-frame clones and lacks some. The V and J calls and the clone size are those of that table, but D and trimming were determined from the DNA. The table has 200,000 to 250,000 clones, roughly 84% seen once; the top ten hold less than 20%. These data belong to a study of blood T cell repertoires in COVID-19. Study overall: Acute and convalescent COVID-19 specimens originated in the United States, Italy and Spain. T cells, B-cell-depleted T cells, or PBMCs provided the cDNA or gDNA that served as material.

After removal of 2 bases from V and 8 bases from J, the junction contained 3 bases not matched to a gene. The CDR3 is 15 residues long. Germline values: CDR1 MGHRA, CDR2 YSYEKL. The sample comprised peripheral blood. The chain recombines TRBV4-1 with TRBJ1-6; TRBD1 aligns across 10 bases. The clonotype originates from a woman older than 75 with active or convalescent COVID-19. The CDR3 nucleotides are TGCGCCAGCAGCCAACCCGACAGGGGGCATTCACCCCTCCACTTT. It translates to CASSQPDRGHSPLHF.